The clone carrying this TCR beta chain has just a few counts. This entry is derived from a study of cytomegalovirus exposure and HLA in healthy donors. Looking at the study overall: Earlier, fewer than 130 million unique TCR beta sequences were recovered from around 200 million T cells by an analysis.

The PCR contained 60 Vbeta and 13 Jbeta primers. Using immunoSEQ multiplex PCR, the repertoire was profiled, and TCRdb retains in-frame clones only, with some absent. The table shows roughly 150,000 clones, with around 9.6% occurring only once. Germline V CDR1 and CDR2: SGHAT, FQNNGV. This CDR3 has 15 amino acids. Losses at the gene ends were 5 bases for V and 4 bases for J; bases not matched to a gene: 7. Sequencing was done on a sample of PBMCs. The sequence was obtained from a male donor in good health and CMV-seronegative. V gene TRBV11-2 combines with J gene TRBJ2-7; 11 bases map to TRBD1. CDR3 in DNA: TGTGCCAGCAGCCCCCAGGGACAGGGGGTATACGAGCAGTACTTC. Its protein is CASSPQGQGVYEQYF.